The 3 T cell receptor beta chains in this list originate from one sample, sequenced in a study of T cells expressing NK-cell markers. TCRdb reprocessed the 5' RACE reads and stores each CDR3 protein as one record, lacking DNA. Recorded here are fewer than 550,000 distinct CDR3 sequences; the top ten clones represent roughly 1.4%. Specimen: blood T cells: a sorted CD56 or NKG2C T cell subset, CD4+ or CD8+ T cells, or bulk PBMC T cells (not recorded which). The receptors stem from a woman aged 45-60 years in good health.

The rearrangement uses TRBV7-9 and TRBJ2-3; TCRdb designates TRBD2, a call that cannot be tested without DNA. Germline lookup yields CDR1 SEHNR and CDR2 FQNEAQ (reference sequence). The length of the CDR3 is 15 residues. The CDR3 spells CASTSGGGFADTQYF. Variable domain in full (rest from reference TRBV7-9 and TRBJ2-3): DTGVSQNPRHKITKRGQNVTFRCDPISEHNRLYWYRQTLGQGPEFLTYFQNEAQLEKSRLLSDRFSAERPKGSFSTLEIQRTEQGDSAMYLCASTSGGGFADTQYFGPGTRLTVL.

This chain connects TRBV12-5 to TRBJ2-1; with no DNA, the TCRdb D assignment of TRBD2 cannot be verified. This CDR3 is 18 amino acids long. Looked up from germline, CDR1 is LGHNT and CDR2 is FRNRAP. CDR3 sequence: CASGTLGLAGRNHNEQFF.

CDR3 sequence reads: CASSPGQGAVVNEQFF. The rearrangement joins TRBV5-1 to TRBJ2-1; TCRdb outputs TRBD1, but without DNA this stays unchecked. The CDR3 totals 16 residues. Germline values: CDR1 SGHRS, CDR2 YFSETQ.